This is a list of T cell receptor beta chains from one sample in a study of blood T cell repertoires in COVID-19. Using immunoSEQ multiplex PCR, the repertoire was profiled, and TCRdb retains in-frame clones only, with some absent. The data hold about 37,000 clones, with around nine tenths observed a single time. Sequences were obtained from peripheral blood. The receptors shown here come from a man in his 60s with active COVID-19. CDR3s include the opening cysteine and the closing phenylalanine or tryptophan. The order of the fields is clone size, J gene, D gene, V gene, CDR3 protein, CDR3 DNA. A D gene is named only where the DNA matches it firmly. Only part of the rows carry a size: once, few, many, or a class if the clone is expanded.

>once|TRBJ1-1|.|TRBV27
CASIIGSGGTEAFF
TGTGCCAGCATCATAGGTTCCGGGGGAACTGAAGCTTTCTTT
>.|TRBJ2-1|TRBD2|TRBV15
CATSPRTSGTRNEQFF
TGTGCCACCAGCCCTAGGACTAGCGGGACTCGCAATGAGCAGTTCTTC
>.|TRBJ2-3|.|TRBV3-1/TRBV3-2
CASTSIAADTQYF
TGTGCCAGCACTTCTATAGCCGCAGATACGCAGTATTTT
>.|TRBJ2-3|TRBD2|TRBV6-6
CASSSALAGQGDTQYF
TGTGCCAGCAGTTCGGCGCTAGCGGGACAAGGAGATACGCAGTATTTT
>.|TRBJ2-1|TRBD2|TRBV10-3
CAISESAGLALNEQFF
TGTGCCATCAGTGAGTCGGCGGGACTAGCTCTCAATGAGCAGTTCTTC
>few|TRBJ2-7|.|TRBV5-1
CASSPGDGQLPYEQYF
TGCGCCAGCAGCCCGGGGGACGGTCAACTTCCCTACGAGCAGTACTTC
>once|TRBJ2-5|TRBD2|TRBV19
CASSIGGRGQETQYF
TGTGCCAGTAGTATAGGCGGGAGGGGCCAAGAGACCCAGTACTTC
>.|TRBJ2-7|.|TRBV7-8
CASSLNAGLNTYEQYF
TGTGCCAGCAGCTTAAATGCAGGGCTCAACACCTACGAGCAGTACTTC
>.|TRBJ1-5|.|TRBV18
CASSPHYNQPQHF
TGTGCCAGCTCACCACATTACAATCAGCCCCAGCATTTT
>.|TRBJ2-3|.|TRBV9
CASSELLEGTDTQYF
TGTGCCAGCAGCGAATTACTAGAGGGCACAGATACGCAGTATTTT
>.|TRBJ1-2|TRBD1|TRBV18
CASSPGQGSNYGYTF
TGTGCCAGCTCCCCCGGACAGGGCTCTAACTATGGCTACACCTTC
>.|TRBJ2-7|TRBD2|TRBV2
CASSEPGVREEVDEQYF
TGTGCCAGCAGTGAGCCTGGGGTGCGGGAGGAGGTGGACGAGCAGTACTTC
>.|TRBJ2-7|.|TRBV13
CASSSSRSREQQYF
TGTGCCAGCAGCTCAAGTAGGTCCCGGGAACAGCAGTACTTC
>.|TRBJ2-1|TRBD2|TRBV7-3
CASSRTSGSDEQFF
TGTGCCAGCAGCCGGACTAGCGGGAGCGATGAGCAGTTCTTC
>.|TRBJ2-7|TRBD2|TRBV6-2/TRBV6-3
CASSETGTSREQYF
TGTGCCAGCAGCGAGACCGGGACTAGTCGCGAGCAGTACTTC
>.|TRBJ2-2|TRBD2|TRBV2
CAIPTSTNTGELFF
TGTGCCATCCCGACTAGCACGAACACCGGGGAGCTGTTTTTT
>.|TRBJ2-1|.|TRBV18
CASSPEAGPLAYNEQFF
TGTGCCAGCTCACCGGAGGCGGGACCCCTGGCCTACAATGAGCAGTTCTTC
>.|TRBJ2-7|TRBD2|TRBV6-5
CANSAGGYEQYF
TGTGCCAACTCAGCGGGAGGCTACGAGCAGTACTTC
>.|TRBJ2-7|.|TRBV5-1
CASSLGWSSYEQYF
TGCGCCAGCAGCTTGGGTTGGAGCTCCTACGAGCAGTACTTC
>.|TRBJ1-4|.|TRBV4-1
CASSQAGGVDEKLFF
TGCGCCAGCAGCCAAGCGGGGGGAGTCGATGAAAAACTGTTTTTT
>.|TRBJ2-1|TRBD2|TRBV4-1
CASSRNLAGGPSSYNEQFF
TGCGCCAGCAGCCGAAATCTAGCGGGAGGCCCGAGCTCCTACAATGAGCAGTTCTTC
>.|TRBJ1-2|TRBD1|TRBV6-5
CASSPDRGLGGYTF
TGTGCCAGCAGTCCGGACAGGGGCCTCGGGGGCTACACCTTC
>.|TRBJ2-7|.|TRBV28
CASSGGLSGAEQYF
TGTGCCAGCAGTGGGGGACTGTCGGGCGCCGAGCAGTACTTC
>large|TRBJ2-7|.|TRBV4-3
CASSQDFLPYYEQYF
TGCGCCAGCAGCCAAGATTTTCTACCCTACTACGAGCAGTACTTC
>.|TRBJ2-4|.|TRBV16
CASSQSGQTNIQYF
TGTGCCAGCAGCCAATCTGGACAGACAAACATTCAGTACTTC
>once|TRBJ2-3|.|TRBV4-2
CASSLTSTDTQYF
TGTGCCAGCAGCCTGACTAGTACAGATACGCAGTATTTT
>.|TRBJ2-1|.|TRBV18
CASSPQGAVVNEQFF
TGTGCCAGCTCACCTCAGGGTGCGGTGGTGAATGAGCAGTTCTTC
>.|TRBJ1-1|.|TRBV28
CASRRGGANTEAFF
TGTGCCAGCAGGCGAGGGGGGGCTAACACTGAAGCTTTCTTT
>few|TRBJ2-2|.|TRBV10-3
CAIRSQTGELFF
TGTGCCATCAGGTCCCAGACCGGGGAGCTGTTTTTT
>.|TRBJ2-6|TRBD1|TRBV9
CASSVDDRDLFGANVLTF
TGTGCCAGCAGCGTAGATGACAGGGATCTCTTTGGGGCCAACGTCCTGACTTTC
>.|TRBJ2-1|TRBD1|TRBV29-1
CSVEQGAGEQFF
TGCAGCGTCGAACAGGGGGCGGGTGAGCAGTTCTTC
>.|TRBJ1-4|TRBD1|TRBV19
CASSAYRGEEKLFF
TGTGCCAGTAGTGCCTACAGGGGGGAAGAAAAACTGTTTTTT
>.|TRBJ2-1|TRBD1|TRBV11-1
CASQPLPGQKYNEQFF
TGTGCCAGCCAACCCCTCCCGGGACAGAAATACAATGAGCAGTTCTTC
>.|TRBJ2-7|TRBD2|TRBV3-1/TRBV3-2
CASSLSRGGHEQYF
TGTGCCAGCAGCCTCTCGCGCGGGGGACACGAGCAGTACTTC
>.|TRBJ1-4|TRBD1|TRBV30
CAWGDGTGYEKLFF
TGTGCCTGGGGGGACGGGACAGGGTATGAAAAACTGTTTTTT
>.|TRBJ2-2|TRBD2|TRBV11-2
CASSLGPAGGPRTGELFF
TGTGCCAGCAGCTTAGGGCCAGCGGGAGGGCCGAGGACCGGGGAGCTGTTTTTT
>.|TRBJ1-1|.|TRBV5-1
CASSFGNTEAFF
TGCGCCAGCAGCTTCGGGAACACTGAAGCTTTCTTT
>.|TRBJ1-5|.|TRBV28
CASSPLGGGNQPQHF
TGTGCCAGCAGTCCCCTGGGAGGCGGCAATCAGCCCCAGCATTTT
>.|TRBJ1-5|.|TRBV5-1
CASKRGGQPQHF
TGCGCCAGCAAGAGAGGAGGGCAGCCCCAGCATTTT
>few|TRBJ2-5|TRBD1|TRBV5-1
CASSTSGTGFKETQYF
TGCGCCAGCAGCACCTCCGGGACAGGCTTCAAAGAGACCCAGTACTTC
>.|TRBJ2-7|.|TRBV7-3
CASSLGPENQYEQYF
TGTGCCAGCAGCTTAGGCCCGGAGAACCAATACGAGCAGTACTTC
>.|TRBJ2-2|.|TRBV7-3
CASSLMGGLDTGELFF
TGTGCCAGCAGCTTAATGGGGGGTCTGGACACCGGGGAGCTGTTTTTT
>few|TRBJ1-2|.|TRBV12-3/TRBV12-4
CASSLDRARF
TGTGCCAGCAGTTTAGACAGGGCCCGCTTC
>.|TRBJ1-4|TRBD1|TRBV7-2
CASSLGTGEKLFF
TGTGCCAGCAGCTTAGGGACAGGGGAAAAACTGTTTTTT
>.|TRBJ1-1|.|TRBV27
CASSLNIMNTEAFF
TGTGCCAGCAGTTTAAACATCATGAACACTGAAGCTTTCTTT
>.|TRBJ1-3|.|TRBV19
CAAQGISGNTIYF
TGTGCCGCACAGGGAATCTCTGGAAACACCATATATTTT
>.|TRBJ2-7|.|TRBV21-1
CASSKVAPRVSYEQYF
TGTGCCAGCAGCAAAGTTGCACCCCGAGTTTCCTACGAGCAGTACTTC
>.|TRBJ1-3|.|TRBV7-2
CASSFAQVGNTIYF
TGTGCCAGCAGCTTCGCACAGGTGGGAAACACCATATATTTT
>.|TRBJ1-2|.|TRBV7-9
CASSSEGGARGYTF
TGTGCCAGCAGCTCCGAGGGGGGGGCGAGAGGCTACACCTTC
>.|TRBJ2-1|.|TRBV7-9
CASSLLWPNNEQFF
TGTGCCAGCAGCTTATTGTGGCCCAACAATGAGCAGTTCTTC
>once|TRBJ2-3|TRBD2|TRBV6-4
CASRTSGSTDTQYF
TGTGCCAGCAGAACTAGCGGTTCCACAGATACGCAGTATTTT
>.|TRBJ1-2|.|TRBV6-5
CASRETGYGYTF
TGTGCCAGCAGAGAGACAGGCTATGGCTACACCTTC
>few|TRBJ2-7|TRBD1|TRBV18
CASSPLYRGEGEQYF
TGTGCCAGCTCACCTCTTTACAGGGGAGAGGGCGAGCAGTACTTC